A selection of T cell receptor beta chains follows, all from one sample in a study of cytomegalovirus exposure and HLA in healthy donors. Clones were sequenced by immunoSEQ multiplex PCR, and TCRdb holds only the in-frame ones, with some missing. The sample shows 220,000 or so clones, around nine tenths of them seen only once. The sequenced material came from PBMCs. The source of these receptors is a woman aged 18 to 35 in good health and CMV-seropositive. Both conserved end residues are trimmed from each CDR3. Not every row has a clone size; where given, it reads once, few, many or a size class.

- | TRBJ1-2 | TRBV6-5 | ASSRVGADYGYT
- | TRBJ2-6 | TRBV28 | ASRWDRPPSGANVLT
- | TRBJ2-2 | TRBV9 | ASAREAGTGELF
- | TRBJ2-1 | TRBV11-3 | ASSFADEQF
- | TRBJ1-5 | TRBV2 | ASETDDQPQH
few | TRBJ1-1 | TRBV10-2 | ASSERTAQAF
- | TRBJ2-2 | TRBV9 | ASSPLVGRGGGELF
- | TRBJ2-5 | TRBV2 | ASSGVFQETQY
- | TRBJ2-7 | TRBV6-5 | ASSPWDRGFHEQY
- | TRBJ2-1 | TRBV29-1 | SVNGWREGPFYNEQF
few | TRBJ1-4 | TRBV7-8 | ASSGGRQANEKLF
- | TRBJ2-7 | TRBV6-5 | ASSLREGGSYEQY
- | TRBJ2-1 | TRBV5-6 | ASSRGQGSYNEQF
- | TRBJ2-3 | TRBV28 | ASNPAGEADTQY
- | TRBJ2-3 | TRBV6-6 | ASTQGQGSTDTQY
few | TRBJ1-1 | TRBV19 | ASSPTGLNTEAF
- | TRBJ2-3 | TRBV6-1 | ASTPGDTQY
few | TRBJ1-2 | TRBV2 | ASSGQGDGYT
- | TRBJ2-7 | TRBV5-4 | ASSHHLAGVYEQY
- | TRBJ1-1 | TRBV19 | ASSPTGTGDPEAF
few | TRBJ2-4 | TRBV6-1 | ASSELPGTGLAKNIQY
- | TRBJ2-1 | TRBV15 | ATSRRGGEQF
- | TRBJ2-2 | TRBV5-4 | ATGQGITGELF
- | TRBJ2-1 | TRBV2 | AVQTGTSGSSDEQF